These 24 T cell receptor beta chains were sequenced from one sample in a study of siplizumab effects on memory and regulatory T cells. Assay used: immunoSEQ multiplex PCR; TCRdb lists only in-frame clones, some missing. The data contain around 100,000 clones, about 90% of them singletons. Sequenced material: CD4+ T cells sorted from blood. These receptors were collected from a human donor in good health.

CDR3 loop: CASSSRQGVQPQHF. CDR3 nucleotide sequence: TGTGCCAGCAGTTCTCGACAGGGGGTTCAGCCCCAGCATTTT. The rearrangement links TRBV28 to TRBJ1-5; 9 bases agree with TRBD1. V was clipped by 4 bases and J by 6 bases; unmatched bases: 4. The germline V gene encodes CDR1 MDHEN and CDR2 SYDVKM. The CDR3 contains 14 residues.

The chain recombines TRBV7-2 with TRBJ1-1; no clear D gene. V shed 2 bases and J shed 3 bases, with 7 bases lying between them. CDR1 SGHTA and CDR2 FQGNSA come from the germline V gene. CDR3 length: 13 residues. CDR3 in amino acids: CASSLQQYTEAFF. DNA for the CDR3: TGTGCCAGCAGCTTACAGCAGTACACTGAAGCTTTCTTT. Combining the CDR3 with reference TRBV7-2 and TRBJ1-1 gives the whole variable domain GAGVSQSPSNKVTEKGKDVELRCDPISGHTALYWYRQSLGQGLEFLIYFQGNSAPDKSGLPSDRFSAERTGGSVSTLTIQRTQQEDSAVYLCASSLQQYTEAFFGQGTRLTVV.

This chain joins TRBV6-5 and TRBJ1-5; D ambiguous. CDR1 MNHEY and CDR2 SVGAGI come from the germline V gene. The V end was cut by 8 bases, the J end by 6 bases, with 14 bases between. There are 13 residues in the CDR3. CDR3 nucleotides: TGTGCCAGCCAAGTTTTTCAAGGTCAGCCCCAGCATTTT. Residues: CASQVFQGQPQHF.

The chain joins TRBV18 to TRBJ2-5, with 8 bases that match TRBD2. Unmatched junction bases numbered 0, after V lost 3 bases and J lost 3 bases. This CDR3 region has 13 residues. The V gene's germline CDR1 is KGHSH and CDR2 LQKENI. Written as DNA, the CDR3 is TGTGCCAGCTCACCGGGACTAGAAGAGACCCAGTACTTC. Protein product: CASSPGLEETQYF.

The chain employs TRBV15 and TRBJ2-3; D is uncertain. Per the germline V gene, CDR1 is LNHNV and CDR2 is YYDKDF (reference sequence). This CDR3 spans 13 amino acids. Deletions cut 5 bases from V and 2 bases from J, with 8 bases between. For the CDR3, the DNA is TGTGCCACCAGCTCGGACCCCACAGATACGCAGTATTTT. Translating it yields CATSSDPTDTQYF.

The V gene is TRBV5-1, the J gene TRBJ1-5; 11 positions match TRBD1. After removal of 3 bases from V and 7 bases from J, the junction contained 6 bases not matched to a gene. This CDR3 region has 15 residues. Germline CDR1 is SGHRS and CDR2 is YFSETQ. The CDR3: CASSSGQGVGQPQHF. CDR3 in DNA: TGCGCCAGCAGCTCGGGACAGGGGGTGGGACAGCCCCAGCATTTT. Full variable domain (rest looked up from reference TRBV5-1 and TRBJ1-5): KAGVTQTPRYLIKTRGQQVTLSCSPISGHRSVSWYQQTPGQGLQFLFEYFSETQRNKGNFPGRFSGRQFSNSRSEMNVSTLELGDSALYLCASSSGQGVGQPQHFGDGTRLSIL.

The chain combines TRBV5-6 with TRBJ2-7, with D possibly matching TRBD2 (5 bases). In germline, CDR1 is SGHDT, CDR2 YYEEEE. Deletions cut 0 bases from V and 4 bases from J, with 8 bases between. The CDR3 loop spans 13 amino acids. CDR3 DNA: TGTGCCAGCAGCTTGGTGGGAGTATACGAGCAGTACTTC. Its translation: CASSLVGVYEQYF.

The chain is built from TRBV27 and TRBJ1-3, with 7 bases lining up with TRBD1. V shed 6 bases and J 11 bases; nucleotides not matched to a gene: 19. The length of the CDR3 is 16 residues. Per the germline V gene, CDR1 is MNHEY and CDR2 is SMNVEV (reference sequence). In DNA, the CDR3 is TGTGCCAGCAGGGAACTGACAGGGCGGCGACGGGGGGCCATATATTTT. Translation gives CASRELTGRRRGAIYF.

The V and J genes are TRBV13 and TRBJ1-1; D gene unclear. Germline V gene sequence: CDR1 PRHDT, CDR2 FYEKMQ (reference sequence). V lost 5 bases and J 1 base, leaving 14 bases between the germline ends. The CDR3 is 15 residues long. The CDR3 here is CASSPGLRRNTEAFF. CDR3 DNA sequence: TGTGCCAGCAGCCCCGGGCTCCGGCGGAACACTGAAGCTTTCTTT.

The rearrangement links TRBV29-1 to TRBJ1-5; TRBD1 is a possible D gene (5 bases). Germline values: CDR1 SQVTM, CDR2 ANQGSEA. The length of the CDR3 is 13 residues. V lost 4 bases, J lost 6 bases, and 13 bases lay in between. Written as DNA, the CDR3 is TGCAGCGTTGCGCAGGGAGTGGGTCAGCCCCAGCATTTT. Translating it yields CSVAQGVGQPQHF.

This chain uses TRBV11-2 with TRBJ2-2; TRBD2 agrees at 7 bases. CDR1 SGHAT and CDR2 FQNNGV come from the germline V gene. The V and J ends lost 2 bases and 5 bases, in that order; junction bases with no gene match: 11. The CDR3 runs 17 residues. CDR3 sequence: CASSLLEGGPETGELFF. CDR3 DNA: TGTGCCAGCAGCTTATTGGAGGGAGGGCCGGAGACCGGGGAGCTGTTTTTT.

V is TRBV11-3 and J is TRBJ1-5; TRBD1 is a possible D gene (5 bases). Per the germline V gene, CDR1 is SGHNT and CDR2 is YENEEA. The CDR3 runs to 14 residues. Trimming left V 5 bases short and J 5 bases short, with 13 bases between. CDR3 loop: CASSEYRDDQPQHF. CDR3 DNA sequence: TGTGCCAGCAGCGAATACCGGGACGATCAGCCCCAGCATTTT.

The CDR3 sequence is CASSQTGLAGPDTQYF. The CDR3 DNA is TGCGCCAGCAGCCAGACGGGACTAGCGGGCCCAGATACGCAGTATTTT. The chain couples TRBV4-1 to TRBJ2-3, with 12 bases matching TRBD2. Germline V gene data show CDR1 as MGHRA and CDR2 as YSYEKL. The CDR3 length is 16 residues. The trim removed 3 bases at V and 4 bases at J, leaving 5 bases unmatched.

The gene calls are TRBV2 and TRBJ1-4; possible D gene TRBD1, 6 bases. The CDR3 spans 15 residues. Germline V CDR1 and CDR2: SNHLY, FYNNEI. V gave up 3 bases and J gave up 8 bases, with 16 bases separating them. The CDR3 region is CASSDRGAVREKLFF. DNA of the CDR3: TGTGCCAGCAGTGATAGGGGGGCGGTGAGGGAAAAACTGTTTTTT. Based on the CDR3 plus reference TRBV2 and TRBJ1-4, the full variable domain is EPEVTQTPSHQVTQMGQEVILRCVPISNHLYFYWYRQILGQKVEFLVSFYNNEISEKSEIFDDQFSVERPDGSNFTLKIRSTKLEDSAMYFCASSDRGAVREKLFFGSGTQLSVL.

There are a few counts of this clone. V and J are TRBV5-6 and TRBJ2-7; tentatively, D is TRBD1 (5 bases). The CDR3 has 14 amino acids. Looked up from germline, CDR1 is SGHDT and CDR2 is YYEEEE. Trimming cost V 1 base and J 1 base, with 9 bases left between them. The CDR3 DNA follows: TGTGCCAGCAGCTTGAGACAGAAGTCCTACGAGCAGTACTTC. Amino acids: CASSLRQKSYEQYF.

This clone came up a few times. The V call is TRBV5-1, the J call TRBJ2-1; TRBD2 might be the D (7 bases). There are 15 residues in the CDR3. V dropped 1 base and J dropped 9 bases, with 17 bases sitting between them. CDR1 and CDR2 from the germline V gene are SGHRS and YFSETQ. CDR3 loop: CASSLIQRGQSEQFF. The CDR3 nucleotides are TGCGCCAGCAGCTTGATCCAGCGGGGACAAAGTGAGCAGTTCTTC.

The rearrangement joins TRBV19 to TRBJ1-5; D is unresolved. The germline CDR1 and CDR2 sequences are LNHDA and SQIVND (reference sequence). Trimming cost V 4 bases and J 0 bases, with 7 bases left between them. The CDR3 runs 14 residues. CDR3 amino acids: CASSNLDSNQPQHF. The CDR3 bases are TGTGCCAGTAGTAACTTAGATAGCAATCAGCCCCAGCATTTT.

The V call is TRBV6-1, the J call TRBJ1-5, with D tentatively TRBD1 (6 bases). Germline V gives CDR1 MNHNS, CDR2 SASEGT. V lost 8 bases to trimming and J lost 5 bases, with 19 bases between them. The CDR3 length is 15 residues. DNA of the CDR3: TGTGCCAGCCGGGGACCAGGGGTCCGTTATCAGCCCCAGCATTTT. It codes for CASRGPGVRYQPQHF.

V usage is TRBV6-6 and J usage is TRBJ1-2; possible D gene TRBD1, 5 bases. The CDR3 covers 14 residues. In germline, CDR1 is MNHNY, CDR2 SVGAGI (reference sequence). Trimming pared 4 bases from V and 2 bases from J, leaving 11 bases between. CDR3 DNA: TGTGCCAGCAGTTCCTTAGCAGGGAACTATGGCTACACCTTC. It specifies CASSSLAGNYGYTF.

V is TRBV16 and J is TRBJ2-7; D gene unclear. The CDR3 extends over 14 amino acids. Trimming left V 1 base short and J 3 bases short, with 10 bases between. Germline V lookup: CDR1 KGHSY, CDR2 FQNENV. The CDR3 nucleotides read TGTGCCAGCAGCCAATTCCCAGAAGTCTACGAGCAGTACTTC. As protein: CASSQFPEVYEQYF.

The CDR3 region is CASSEKGGAVTVASGNTIYF. CDR3 in DNA: TGTGCCAGCAGTGAAAAGGGGGGCGCGGTCACGGTAGCGTCTGGAAACACCATATATTTT. The J gene is TRBJ1-3, the V gene TRBV6-1; the D gene is possibly TRBD1 (6 bases). Looked up from germline, CDR1 is MNHNS and CDR2 is SASEGT. This CDR3 has 20 residues. V shed 2 bases and J shed 1 base, with 24 bases lying between them.

V is TRBV18 and J is TRBJ1-1; unclear D gene. Trimming stripped 3 bases from V and 1 base from J, with 3 bases between. This CDR3 is 12 amino acids long. Germline V lookup: CDR1 KGHSH, CDR2 LQKENI. The DNA of the CDR3 is TGTGCCAGCTCACCTACGAACACTGAAGCTTTCTTT. Residues: CASSPTNTEAFF.

The CDR3 region has the DNA TGTGCCACCCGGACAGACCATAGCAATCAGCCCCAGCATTTT. It codes for CATRTDHSNQPQHF. The chain has TRBV10-3 and TRBJ1-5, with D possibly TRBD1 on 6 matching bases. V was pared by 10 bases and J by 0 bases, with 13 bases between. Germline CDR1 ENHRY, CDR2 SYGVKD. This CDR3 has 14 residues.

J is TRBJ2-7 and V is TRBV30, with 8 bases matching TRBD1. The CDR3 totals 13 residues. V was clipped by 3 bases and J by 6 bases; unmatched bases: 7. Germline CDR1 GTSNPN, CDR2 SVGIG (reference sequence). The CDR3 reads CAWRRQGWSEQYF. Written as DNA, the CDR3 is TGTGCCTGGAGACGACAGGGGTGGAGCGAGCAGTACTTC.